The clone carrying this T cell receptor (beta chain) was seen more than once but under ten times. Antigen unknown. A single record per CDR3 protein comes from TCRdb applying MiXCR to the RACE reads. The sample holds 90,000 or so distinct CDR3 sequences, over 9.5% seen once. This CDR3 has 16 amino acids. V gave up 5 bases and J gave up 1 base; unmatched junction bases: 12. Germline V CDR1 and CDR2: SGHRS, YFSETQ. Time point indicated: patch test 1, 2 weeks after DPC sensitization. Treatment here: therapeutic diphenylcyclopropenone sensitization with weekly scalp DPC. Blood draws came before every patch-test application. Researchers extracted total RNA from unfractionated whole blood. The data stem from a study of human T cells and chemical hapten exposure. Overall study context: Patch tests delivered 0.01% DPC to the upper back and were evaluated at 6 days.

Study-wide results and caveats: Compared to controls, expanded TCRs made significantly more large clusters of similar CDR3s.

Here the sequenced sample was whole blood, taken in connection with sensitization to the hapten diphenylcyclopropenone (DPC). The clonotype comes from a man aged 40-49 years with alopecia areata. Some clones in this sample may be carry-over from other donors' samples. The chain combines TRBV5-1 with TRBJ2-7, with 7 bases fitting TRBD2. The CDR3 DNA follows: TGCGCCAGCAGTTGGGGGGGTGCGGGGCGATCCTACGAGCAGTACTTC. It yields the protein CASSWGGAGRSYEQYF.